This T cell receptor (beta chain) emerged from a study of shared clonotypes between healthy human individuals. Study-level points and caveats: Clonotype sharing across a handful of donors was observed for around 4.8% of naive CD4 clonotypes. Non-shared clonotypes had lower generation probabilities than clonotypes shared by all four sorted-subset donors.

A remark on this clone: Its cognate antigen is unknown.

Researchers ran the assay at a deep level. Sequencing used immunoSEQ multiplex PCR; TCRdb keeps in-frame clones, though not all of them. This table holds over a million clones, more than 65% found once. Trimming left V 0 bases short and J 4 bases short, with 15 bases between. The CDR3 has 16 amino acids. Germline V CDR1 and CDR2: SGHVS, FNYEAQ. The sequencing input was memory CD4+ T cells sorted from blood. Specified subset: CD45RA-negative fraction. The receptor was derived from a man younger than 35 in good health. The chain joins TRBV7-6 to TRBJ2-5, with D tentatively TRBD1 (6 bases). CDR3 coding DNA: TGTGCCAGCAGCTTAGCAGGCTCTTTAGGGGGAGAGACCCAGTACTTC. Translation: CASSLAGSLGGETQYF. The full variable domain, rest sourced from reference TRBV7-6 and TRBJ2-5, is GAGVSQSPRYKVTKRGQDVALRCDPISGHVSLYWYRQALGQGPEFLTYFNYEAQQDKSGLPNDRFSAERPEGSISTLTIQRTEQRDSAMYRCASSLAGSLGGETQYFGPGTRLLVL.